Shown below are 23 T cell receptor beta chains from a single sample sequenced in a study of T cells in Graves' hyperthyroidism and ophthalmopathy. Regions amplified from RNA transcripts were the TCR beta CDR3 regions. Primed by the HTBI set, a first-round RT-PCR was run on the TCR CDR3. TCRdb re-derived calls from the multiplex PCR reads in MiXCR, one entry per CDR3 protein. The sample has roughly 500,000 distinct CDR3 sequences, around 22% seen once. The sample consisted of blood. Receptor source: a woman in her thirties with Graves' ophthalmopathy.

This chain uses TRBV20-1 with TRBJ2-7; the D gene could be TRBD1 or TRBD2 (5 bases each). Trimming shortened V by 5 bases and J by 3 bases, and 11 bases separated the two germline ends. This CDR3 has 12 residues. The V gene's germline CDR1 is DFQATT and CDR2 SNEGSKA (reference sequence). CDR3 amino acids: CSAGGFGYEQYF. Here the CDR3 DNA reads TGCAGTGCTGGGGGTTTCGGCTACGAGCAGTACTTC.

This clonotype has a count of ten or more. The V call is TRBV12-3 or TRBV12-4, the J call TRBJ1-5, with 7 nucleotides matching TRBD1. Trimming at V came to 7 bases and at J to 5 bases, leaving 5 bases not matched to a gene. This CDR3 contains 13 residues. The CDR3 loop reads CASTRQGDQPQHF. The CDR3 DNA sequence: TGTGCCAGCACCCGACAGGGCGATCAGCCCCAGCATTTT.

This chain connects TRBV20-1 to TRBJ1-1; perhaps TRBD1 as D (6 bases). The CDR3 runs to 13 residues. CDR1 is DFQATT, CDR2 SNEGSKA, per germline (reference sequence). The V end lost 0 bases, the J end lost 5 bases, and 10 bases lay between the germline ends. CDR3 loop: CSARDSRGTEAFF. DNA for the CDR3: TGCAGTGCTAGAGATTCGAGGGGGACTGAAGCTTTCTTT.

This clonotype was seen at least ten times. The V gene is TRBV28, the J gene TRBJ2-5; 9 bases fit TRBD1. CDR1 is MDHEN, CDR2 SYDVKM, per germline. The CDR3 extends over 15 amino acids. J gave up 4 bases and V 3 bases, and 6 bases lay outside the gene matches. The CDR3 region is CASSFGGTGRETQYF. As DNA, the CDR3 is TGTGCCAGCAGTTTCGGGGGGACAGGGCGAGAGACCCAGTACTTC.

With respect to this clonotype: A much larger clone differs from this one at a single base, so this may be a read error. The rearrangement links TRBV11-2 to TRBJ2-5; D call uncertain. This CDR3 region has 11 residues. Germline V gene sequence: CDR1 SGHAT, CDR2 FQNNGV. The CDR3 DNA is TGTACCAGCAGCTTTATGGAGACCCAGTACTTC. As protein: CTSSFMETQYF.

There are a few counts of this clonotype. The genes are TRBV19 and TRBJ1-1; the D is unclear. The V gene lost 7 bases and the J gene lost 1 base, with 16 bases spanning the gap. The V gene's germline CDR1 is LNHDA and CDR2 SQIVND (reference sequence). The CDR3 has 15 residues. CDR3 bases: TGTGCCAGTACGGAGCCAGGCCAGTCGAACACTGAAGCTTTCTTT. Protein product: CASTEPGQSNTEAFF.

The CDR3 DNA sequence: TGTGCCAGCACCCTGACTAGCGGGGGCGAGCAGTACTTC. Protein: CASTLTSGGEQYF. The rearrangement joins TRBV12-3 or TRBV12-4 to TRBJ2-7; 12 bases map to TRBD2. The CDR3 has 13 residues. After removal of 7 bases from V and 6 bases from J, the junction contained 4 bases not matched to a gene.

This clonotype has at least ten counts. V gene TRBV11-2 combines with J gene TRBJ1-3, with 8 nucleotides matching TRBD1. Germline loops: CDR1 SGHAT, CDR2 FQNNGV. The CDR3 has 17 amino acids. V lost 2 bases and J lost 4; bases outside the gene matches: 10. Here the CDR3 reads CASSLRPTGDEGNTIYF. For the CDR3, the DNA is TGTGCCAGCAGCTTACGGCCGACAGGGGATGAGGGAAACACCATATATTTT.

This clonotype was counted ten times or more. The chain uses TRBV6-5 and TRBJ2-7; tentatively, D is TRBD1 (5 bases). Trimming removed 3 bases at V and 5 bases at J, with 11 bases between. CDR1 MNHEY and CDR2 SVGAGI come from the germline V gene. The CDR3 is 13 amino acids. The CDR3 is CASSYPDSHEQYF. In DNA, the CDR3 is TGTGCCAGCAGTTATCCCGACAGCCACGAGCAGTACTTC.

The genes are TRBV5-1 and TRBJ1-1, with D possibly being TRBD1 (5 bases). CDR1 SGHRS and CDR2 YFSETQ come from the germline V gene. Trimming pared 0 bases from V and 2 bases from J, leaving 17 bases between. The CDR3 is 17 amino acids. Written as DNA, the CDR3 is TGCGCCAGCAGCTTGGCGGGGACCGGCACGGGCAACACTGAAGCTTTCTTT. Amino acids: CASSLAGTGTGNTEAFF.

This clonotype was observed at least ten times. The CDR3 DNA sequence: TGTGCCAGCAGCCGCGAACAAGAGACCCAGTACTTC. It yields the protein CASSREQETQYF. The V gene is TRBV2, the J gene TRBJ2-5; D remains ambiguous. Trimming removed 6 bases from V and 2 bases from J, with 7 bases in between. Germline V gene lookup returns CDR1 SNHLY and CDR2 FYNNEI. The CDR3 is 12 residues long.

Ten or more counts support this clonotype. This sequence joins TRBV12-3 or TRBV12-4 and TRBJ2-7, with 8 bases aligning to TRBD1. V shed 5 bases, J shed 3 bases, and the junction held 9 bases outside the gene matches. This CDR3 is 15 amino acids long. CDR3 region: CASSPQGQVGYEQYF. CDR3 coding DNA: TGTGCCAGCAGTCCACAGGGACAGGTGGGCTACGAGCAGTACTTC.

This clonotype occurred many times. The chain employs TRBV20-1 and TRBJ2-4, with 9 bases fitting TRBD1. The CDR3 has 13 residues. V lost 6 bases and J lost 8; bases outside the gene matches: 8. Germline assignment: CDR1 DFQATT and CDR2 SNEGSKA (reference sequence). The CDR3, as DNA: TGCAGTGCCAGCAGGACAGGGGTGGACATTCAGTACTTC. This gives the protein CSASRTGVDIQYF.

This clonotype was counted ten times or more. The V gene is TRBV12-3 or TRBV12-4, the J gene TRBJ2-7; D uncertain. This CDR3 region has 12 residues. V lost 10 bases and J 1 base, leaving 11 bases between the germline ends. The CDR3 spells CATLPVSYEQYF. CDR3 sequence (DNA): TGTGCCACCCTTCCCGTGTCCTACGAGCAGTACTTC.

As to this clonotype: A much larger clone lies a single base off, so this may be a read error. The chain recombines TRBV20-1 with TRBJ1-5, with TRBD1 matching 9 bases. Unmatched junction bases numbered 11, after V lost 6 bases and J lost 5 bases. Germline V gene lookup returns CDR1 DFQATT and CDR2 SNEGSKA (reference sequence). The CDR3 extends over 15 amino acids. CDR3 DNA sequence: TGCAGTGCGACATACCCGGGACAGGGAGATCAGCCCCAGCATTTT. This codes for CSATYPGQGDQPQHF.

This clonotype has ten or more counts. Germline is not matched at one junction end, which may reflect a read error. The chain joins TRBV5-1 to TRBJ2-2, with D maybe TRBD1 (5 bases). CDR1 is SGHRS, CDR2 YFSETQ, per germline. CDR3 length equals 15 residues. The CDR3 sequence: CASTLGSRDTGELFF. CDR3 bases: TGCGCCAGCACCTTGGGGTCCAGGGATACCGGGGAGCTGTTTTTT. The full variable domain, rest sourced from reference TRBV5-1 and TRBJ2-2, is KAGVTQTPRYLIKTRGQQVTLSCSPISGHRSVSWYQQTPGQGLQFLFEYFSETQRNKGNFPGRFSGRQFSNSRSEMNVSTLELGDSALYLCASTLGSRDTGELFFGEGSRLTVL.

In its sample, this clonotype was seen many times. The rearrangement links TRBV2 to TRBJ2-5; TRBD2 agrees at 12 bases. Trimming removed 6 bases from V and 4 bases from J; junction bases left unmatched: 3. CDR1 is SNHLY and CDR2 is FYNNEI in the germline V gene. The CDR3 runs 14 residues. This CDR3 is CASSPLAGGETQYF. The DNA for the CDR3 is TGTGCCAGCAGCCCACTAGCGGGGGGAGAGACCCAGTACTTC.

This clonotype appeared many times. The V and J genes are TRBV6-1 and TRBJ1-1; D not resolved. CDR3 size: 13 residues. The V gene's germline CDR1 is MNHNS and CDR2 SASEGT. Deletions cut 8 bases from V and 1 base from J, with 11 bases between. Here the CDR3 reads CASAGEGNTEAFF. The CDR3 bases are TGTGCCAGCGCGGGCGAGGGGAACACTGAAGCTTTCTTT.

This clonotype was counted at least ten times. This rearrangement joins TRBV6-1 to TRBJ2-7; D may be TRBD1 (5 bases). V dropped 4 bases and J dropped 5 bases, with 9 bases sitting between them. The CDR3 is made up of 12 amino acids. Looked up from germline, CDR1 is MNHNS and CDR2 is SASEGT. The CDR3 region is CASSALGDEQYF. The CDR3 DNA sequence: TGTGCCAGCAGTGCTCTAGGGGACGAGCAGTACTTC.

This clonotype showed up many times. The rearrangement joins TRBV7-9 to TRBJ2-7; 7 positions match TRBD1. This CDR3 spans 13 amino acids. Per the germline V gene, CDR1 is SEHNR and CDR2 is FQNEAQ (reference sequence). Losses at the gene ends were 3 bases for V and 4 bases for J; bases not matched to a gene: 3. The CDR3 spells CASSLGDRYEQYF. In DNA form, the CDR3 reads TGTGCCAGCAGCTTGGGGGACAGATACGAGCAGTACTTC.

Many counts were recorded for this clonotype. The chain employs TRBV20-1 and TRBJ1-5, with 8 bases lining up with TRBD1. Per the germline V gene, CDR1 is DFQATT and CDR2 is SNEGSKA (reference sequence). CDR3 size: 14 residues. The V segment lost 6 bases and the J segment 5 bases; nucleotides outside the gene matches: 9. The CDR3 DNA reads TGCAGTGCCTCCTGGACAGGGAAGGATCAGCCCCAGCATTTT. Protein: CSASWTGKDQPQHF.

This clonotype has ten or more counts. The chain uses TRBV28 and TRBJ1-3, with no clear D. The V gene's germline CDR1 is MDHEN and CDR2 SYDVKM. Trimming removed 3 bases from V and 0 bases from J, with 9 bases in between. The CDR3 has 15 residues. The CDR3 region has the DNA TGTGCCAGCAGTTTTCTAATCCCCTCTGGAAACACCATATATTTT. Translated, it gives CASSFLIPSGNTIYF.

This clonotype was seen more than once but under ten times. The chain is built from TRBV4-3 and TRBJ1-1, with no clear D. Trimming took 0 bases from V and 1 from J, leaving 15 bases between them. Germline loops: CDR1 LGHNA, CDR2 YSLEER. The CDR3 sequence is 17 residues long. The CDR3 region has the DNA TGCGCCAGCAGCCAAGAAACCTTCCGGGATTCGAACACTGAAGCTTTCTTT. Encoded protein: CASSQETFRDSNTEAFF.